The 18 T cell receptor beta chains presented below share a single source sample, sequenced in a study of CD8+CD57+ T cells in acquired aplastic anemia. All sequencing subjects had displayed CD8+CD57+ cell expansion on flow cytometry. Both TCR beta VDJ combination and CDR3 sequence profiling were carried out. Genomic DNA was the template for this profiling. A single record per CDR3 protein comes from TCRdb applying MiXCR to the reads. The repertoire holds approximately 220,000 distinct CDR3 sequences, with roughly half as singletons. The material sequenced was sorted CD4+, CD8+, or CD8+CD57+ T cells (not recorded which) from PBMCs. The receptors come from a human donor with aplastic anemia.

The chain combines TRBV6-5 with TRBJ1-1; TRBD1 might be the D (5 bases). V lost 6 bases and J lost 0, with 17 bases in between. The germline V gene encodes CDR1 MNHEY and CDR2 SVGAGI. This CDR3 is built from 16 residues. The CDR3 is CASSPGKGFMNTEAFF. The CDR3 nucleotides are TGTGCCAGCAGCCCCGGGAAGGGGTTTATGAACACTGAAGCTTTCTTT.

The rearrangement uses TRBV12-5 and TRBJ1-1; D is unclear. The germline CDR1 and CDR2 sequences are LGHNT and FRNRAP. This CDR3 is built from 11 residues. The V end was cut by 4 bases, the J end by 5 bases, with 5 bases between. The CDR3 DNA sequence: TGTGCTAGTGGTTCTGGGACTGAAGCTTTCTTT. As protein: CASGSGTEAFF.

This clonotype was picked up many times. The gene calls are TRBV7-9 and TRBJ2-7; no clear D. With 5 bases removed from V and 2 bases from J, the gap between germline ends came to 13 bases. This CDR3 comprises 14 residues. Germline values: CDR1 SEHNR, CDR2 FQNEAQ (reference sequence). In DNA form, the CDR3 reads TGTGCCAGCAGCCTCCAGGTATCCCCCTACGAGCAGTACTTC. Protein: CASSLQVSPYEQYF. Based on the CDR3 plus reference TRBV7-9 and TRBJ2-7, the full variable domain is DTGVSQNPRHKITKRGQNVTFRCDPISEHNRLYWYRQTLGQGPEFLTYFQNEAQLEKSRLLSDRFSAERPKGSFSTLEIQRTEQGDSAMYLCASSLQVSPYEQYFGPGTRLTVT.

This clonotype was counted ten times or more. The chain recombines TRBV6-6 with TRBJ2-7; TRBD2 agrees at 10 bases. V gave up 6 bases and J gave up 4 bases; unmatched junction bases: 9. The germline V gene has CDR1 MNHNY and CDR2 SVGAGI (reference sequence). CDR3 size: 15 residues. The CDR3 nucleotides read TGTGCCAGCAGGGGCGAGCTAGCGGGGGATTACGAGCAGTACTTC. This sequence encodes CASRGELAGDYEQYF.

This clonotype showed up many times. The chain combines TRBV20-1 with TRBJ1-4; D remains ambiguous. CDR1 is DFQATT and CDR2 is SNEGSKA in the germline V gene (reference sequence). The CDR3 spans 12 residues. In DNA, the CDR3 is TGCGGCTTAAGACCATCCCTTGAAAAACTGTTTTTT. Protein sequence: CGLRPSLEKLFF.

The chain recombines TRBV25-1 with TRBJ2-3, with 10 bases lining up with TRBD2. This CDR3 has 14 residues. Germline V gene data show CDR1 as MGHDK and CDR2 as SYGVNS. Unmatched junction bases numbered 4, after V lost 5 bases and J lost 5 bases. CDR3 loop: CASSPLAGVDTQYF. CDR3 DNA sequence: TGTGCCAGCAGTCCGCTAGCGGGGGTAGATACGCAGTATTTT. Looking up the rest from reference TRBV25-1 and TRBJ2-3 gives the full variable domain: EADIYQTPRYLVIGTGKKITLECSQTMGHDKMYWYQQDPGMELHLIHYSYGVNSTEKGDLSSESTVSRIRTEHFPLTLESARPSHTSQYLCASSPLAGVDTQYFGPGTRLTVL.

The rearrangement uses TRBV2 and TRBJ2-5; D gene ambiguous. V lost 5 bases and J lost 1, with 11 bases in between. Germline loops: CDR1 SNHLY, CDR2 FYNNEI. CDR3 length: 14 amino acids. The CDR3 DNA reads TGTGCCAGCAGTCCTTGGGGTGCCCAAGAGACCCAGTACTTC. It codes for CASSPWGAQETQYF.

The chain has TRBV6-5 and TRBJ2-7; 12 bases are a match to TRBD2. Unmatched junction bases numbered 9, after V lost 6 bases and J lost 0 bases. The CDR3 is 17 residues long. Looked up from germline, CDR1 is MNHEY and CDR2 is SVGAGI. The CDR3 DNA follows: TGTGCCAGCAGCCCACGAACTAGCGGGGGGTTCTCCTACGAGCAGTACTTC. Amino acids: CASSPRTSGGFSYEQYF.

The chain carries TRBV20-1 and TRBJ2-1; 9 bases fit TRBD1. V was clipped by 3 bases and J by 2 bases; unmatched bases: 5. The CDR3 sequence is 15 residues long. CDR1 DFQATT and CDR2 SNEGSKA come from the germline V gene (reference sequence). The CDR3 DNA sequence: TGCAGTGCTAGTAACAGGGGGCGCGCCTACAATGAGCAGTTCTTC. Its protein is CSASNRGRAYNEQFF.

The table lists this clonotype with a few counts. V is TRBV18 and J is TRBJ1-4; 7 positions match TRBD1. J lost 6 bases, V lost 3 bases, and 7 bases had no gene match. The CDR3 is made up of 15 amino acids. Germline CDR1 reads KGHSH; CDR2 reads LQKENI. The CDR3: CASSPPGQNHEKLFF. The CDR3 nucleotides read TGTGCCAGCTCACCCCCGGGACAGAACCATGAAAAACTGTTTTTT.

The chain links TRBV7-3 to TRBJ2-3; D not resolved. CDR3 length equals 15 residues. Between the trimmed V and J ends, which lost 1 base and 0 bases, there was a span of 8 bases. The germline V gene has CDR1 SGHTA and CDR2 FQGTGA. As DNA, the CDR3 is TGTGCCAGCAGCTTAAGGGTAACGAGCACAGATACGCAGTATTTT. Encoded protein: CASSLRVTSTDTQYF.

Concerning this clonotype: A much larger clone is a single base away; this may be a read error. The chain recombines TRBV5-6 with TRBJ2-3, with D perhaps matching TRBD2 (6 bases). The CDR3 contains 19 residues. V lost 2 bases, J lost 1 base, and 23 bases lay in between. CDR1 is SGHDT and CDR2 is YYEEEE in the germline V gene. The CDR3 sequence is CASSFLRRRRGSGTDTQYF. The CDR3 coding sequence is TGTGCCAGCAGCTTTCTACGGAGACGGAGGGGATCCGGCACAGATACGCAGTATTTT.

This rearrangement joins TRBV10-2 to TRBJ1-5; D not certain. The CDR3 sequence is 13 residues long. V was trimmed by 6 bases and J by 0 bases, leaving 6 bases between them. Germline CDR1 and CDR2: WSHSY and SAAADI. CDR3 region: CASRSGSNQPQHF. CDR3 nucleotide sequence: TGCGCCAGCAGGTCGGGTAGCAATCAGCCCCAGCATTTT.

As concerns this clonotype: A much larger clone sits a single nucleotide away, making a read error possible. The rearrangement uses TRBV30 and TRBJ1-2; D gene unclear. CDR1 is GTSNPN and CDR2 is SVGIG in the germline V gene (reference sequence). The CDR3 extends over 12 amino acids. This CDR3 reads CAERAGSYGYAF. The CDR3 nucleotides read TGTGCCGAACGTGCGGGGTCGTATGGCTACGCCTTC.

The chain couples TRBV15 to TRBJ2-7, with TRBD1 matching 8 bases. The V gene end was trimmed by 0 bases and the J gene end by 5 bases; junction bases not matched to a gene: 12. Germline CDR1 and CDR2: LNHNV and YYDKDF (reference sequence). The CDR3 extends over 17 amino acids. The CDR3 region has the DNA TGTGCCACCAGCAGAGATTGGTCGTTGGGACAGGCGAACGAGCAGTACTTC. It is translated as CATSRDWSLGQANEQYF.

The V gene is TRBV9, the J gene TRBJ2-7; D assignment may be TRBD1 or TRBD2 (6 bases each). The CDR3 has 14 residues. CDR1 is SGDLS, CDR2 YYNGEE, per germline. Trimming shortened V by 3 bases and J by 7 bases, and 17 bases separated the two germline ends. CDR3 sequence (DNA): TGTGCCAGCAGCGCGGAGGGAATAGGGGGGGAGCAGTACTTC. Encoded protein: CASSAEGIGGEQYF. Looking up the rest from reference TRBV9 and TRBJ2-7 gives the full variable domain: DSGVTQTPKHLITATGQRVTLRCSPRSGDLSVYWYQQSLDQGLQFLIQYYNGEERAKGNILERFSAQQFPDLHSELNLSSLELGDSALYFCASSAEGIGGEQYFGPGTRLTVT.

The chain is built from TRBV30 and TRBJ2-3, with 8 nucleotides matching TRBD1. V was pared by 0 bases and J by 5 bases, with 7 bases of the junction left unmatched. The CDR3 consists of 15 residues. In germline, CDR1 is GTSNPN, CDR2 SVGIG (reference sequence). CDR3: CAWSVIQGAGDTQYF. In DNA, the CDR3 is TGTGCCTGGAGTGTTATTCAGGGGGCAGGAGATACGCAGTATTTT. The variable domain in full, with the rest retrieved from reference TRBV30 and TRBJ2-3, is SQTIHQWPATLVQPVGSPLSLECTVEGTSNPNLYWYRQAAGRGLQLLFYSVGIGQISSEVPQNLSASRPQDRQFILSSKKLLLSDSGFYLCAWSVIQGAGDTQYFGPGTRLTVL.

Ten or more counts support this clonotype. The chain couples TRBV7-2 to TRBJ2-1; D possibly matches TRBD1 or TRBD2 (5 bases each). V was clipped by 5 bases and J by 4 bases, with 18 bases between them. The CDR3 has 16 amino acids. Germline V CDR1 and CDR2: SGHTA, FQGNSA. CDR3: CASSPQVGTLYNEQFF. CDR3 coding DNA: TGTGCCAGCAGCCCTCAGGTTGGGACGTTATACAATGAGCAGTTCTTC.